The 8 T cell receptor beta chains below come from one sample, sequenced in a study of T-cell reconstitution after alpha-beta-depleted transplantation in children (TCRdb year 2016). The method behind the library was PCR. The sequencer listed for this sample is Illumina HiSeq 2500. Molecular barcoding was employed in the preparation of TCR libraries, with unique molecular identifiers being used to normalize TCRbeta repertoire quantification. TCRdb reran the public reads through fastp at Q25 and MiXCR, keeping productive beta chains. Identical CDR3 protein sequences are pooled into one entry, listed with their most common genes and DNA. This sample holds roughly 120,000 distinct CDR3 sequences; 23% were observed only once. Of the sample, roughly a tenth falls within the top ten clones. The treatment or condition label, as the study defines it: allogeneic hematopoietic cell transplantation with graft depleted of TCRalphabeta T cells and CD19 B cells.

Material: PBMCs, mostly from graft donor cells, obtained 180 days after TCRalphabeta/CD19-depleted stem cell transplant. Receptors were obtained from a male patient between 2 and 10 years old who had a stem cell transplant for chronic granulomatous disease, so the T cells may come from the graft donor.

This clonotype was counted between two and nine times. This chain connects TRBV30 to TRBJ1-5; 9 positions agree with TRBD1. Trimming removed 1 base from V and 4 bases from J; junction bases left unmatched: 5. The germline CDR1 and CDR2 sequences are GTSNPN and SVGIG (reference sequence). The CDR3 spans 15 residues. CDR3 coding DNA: TGTGCCTGGAGTGCTGGGGGGACAGGGAATCAGCCCCAGCATTTT. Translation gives CAWSAGGTGNQPQHF.

The CDR3 protein is CASSLPGGGQKQFF. CDR3 bases: TGTGCCAGCAGTTTACCGGGAGGGGGGCAAAAGCAGTTCTTC. This chain links TRBV12-3 or TRBV12-4 with TRBJ2-1; 8 bases fit TRBD2. V trimming: 2 bases; J trimming: 11 bases; junction bases outside the gene matches: 8. The CDR3 length is 14 residues.

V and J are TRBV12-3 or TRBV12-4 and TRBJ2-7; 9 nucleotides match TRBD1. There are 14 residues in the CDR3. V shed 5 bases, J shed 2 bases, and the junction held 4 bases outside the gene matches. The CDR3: CASSTWDRAYEQYF. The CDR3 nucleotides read TGTGCCAGCAGTACCTGGGACAGGGCCTACGAGCAGTACTTC.

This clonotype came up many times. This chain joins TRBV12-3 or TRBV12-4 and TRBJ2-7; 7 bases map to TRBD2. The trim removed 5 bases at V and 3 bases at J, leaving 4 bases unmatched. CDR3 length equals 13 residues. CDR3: CASSPREGYEQYF. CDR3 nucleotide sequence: TGTGCCAGCAGTCCTAGGGAGGGCTACGAGCAGTACTTC.

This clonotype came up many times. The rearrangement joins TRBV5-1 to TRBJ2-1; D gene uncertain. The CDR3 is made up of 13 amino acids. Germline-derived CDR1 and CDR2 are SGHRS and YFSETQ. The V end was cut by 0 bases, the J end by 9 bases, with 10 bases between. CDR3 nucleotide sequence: TGCGCCAGCAGCTTGGGTAGGGCCGGTGAGCAGTTCTTC. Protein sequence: CASSLGRAGEQFF.

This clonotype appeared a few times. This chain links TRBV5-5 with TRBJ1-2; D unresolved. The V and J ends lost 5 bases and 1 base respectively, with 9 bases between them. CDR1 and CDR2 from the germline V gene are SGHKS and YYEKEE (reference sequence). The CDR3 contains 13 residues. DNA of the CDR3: TGTGCCAGCAGTGAGAGAAGTAACTATGGCTACACCTTC. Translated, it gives CASSERSNYGYTF.

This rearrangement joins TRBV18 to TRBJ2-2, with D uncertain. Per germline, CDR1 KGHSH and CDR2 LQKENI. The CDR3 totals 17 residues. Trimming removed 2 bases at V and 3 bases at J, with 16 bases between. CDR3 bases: TGTGCCAGCTCACCAGTCTGGACGCGGCGCGACACCGGGGAGCTGTTTTTT. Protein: CASSPVWTRRDTGELFF.

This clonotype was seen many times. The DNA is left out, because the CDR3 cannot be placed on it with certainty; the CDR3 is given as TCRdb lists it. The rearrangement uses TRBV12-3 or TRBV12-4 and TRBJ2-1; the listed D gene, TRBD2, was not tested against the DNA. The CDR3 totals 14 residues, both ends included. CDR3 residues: CASSLERDLGGQFF.